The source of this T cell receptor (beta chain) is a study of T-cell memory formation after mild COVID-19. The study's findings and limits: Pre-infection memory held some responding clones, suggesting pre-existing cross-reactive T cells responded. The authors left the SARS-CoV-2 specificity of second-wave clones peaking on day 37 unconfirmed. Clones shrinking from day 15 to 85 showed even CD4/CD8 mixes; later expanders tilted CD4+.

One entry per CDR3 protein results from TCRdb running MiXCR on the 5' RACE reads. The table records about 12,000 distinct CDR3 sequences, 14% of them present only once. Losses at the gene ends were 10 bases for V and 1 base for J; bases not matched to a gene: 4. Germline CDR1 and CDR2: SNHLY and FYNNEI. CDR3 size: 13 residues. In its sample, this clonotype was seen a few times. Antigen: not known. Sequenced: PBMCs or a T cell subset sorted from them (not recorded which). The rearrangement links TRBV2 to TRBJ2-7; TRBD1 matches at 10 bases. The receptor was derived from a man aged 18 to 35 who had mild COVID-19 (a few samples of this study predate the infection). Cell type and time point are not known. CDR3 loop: CAMPGQGSYEQYV. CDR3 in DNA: TGTGCCATGCCGGGACAGGGGTCCTACGAGCAGTACGTC.